This passage covers 25 T cell receptor beta chains from one sample sequenced in a study of T cell clonotyping in hematopoietic cell transplantation (dated by TCRdb to about 2021). Read against the paper, the sample's time point label means: recipient sample about 28 days before transplant, after cytoreduction. The method was the immunoSEQ multiplex PCR assay. Here the immuneACCESS table is served through TCRdb, limited to in-frame sequences with V and J called. Missing clones are a known gap in these copies; in checked studies unresolved V genes cover under half, and the rest lacks a known reason. For this sample the table gives approximately 44,000 clones, of which 85% were detected only once. The biggest ten clones account for about 2.6% of the sample. The source was peripheral blood mononuclear cells, collected before stem cell transplant. Receptors originate from a man between 60 and 70 years old with acute myeloid leukemia. Some clones in this sample may be carry-over from other donors' samples.

The V and J genes are TRBV6-6 and TRBJ2-1; TRBD2 agrees at 8 bases. Germline CDR1 reads MNHNY; CDR2 reads SVGAGI (reference sequence). The CDR3 totals 14 residues. With 9 bases clipped from V and 2 bases from J, the junction kept 6 bases outside the gene matches. CDR3 sequence reads: CASYTSGPYNEQFF. The CDR3 nucleotides are TGTGCCAGTTATACTAGCGGCCCCTACAATGAGCAGTTCTTC.

This sequence joins TRBV9 and TRBJ2-7; the D gene is possibly TRBD2 (6 bases). Germline CDR1 and CDR2: SGDLS and YYNGEE. The length of the CDR3 is 14 residues. V lost 3 bases and J 2 bases, leaving 12 bases between the germline ends. The CDR3 is CASSAGVFTYEQYF. The CDR3 nucleotides are TGTGCCAGCAGCGCGGGGGTCTTCACCTACGAGCAGTACTTC.

The chain couples TRBV29-1 to TRBJ2-2; no reliable D call. V dropped 5 bases and J dropped 2 bases, with 0 bases sitting between them. Germline values: CDR1 SQVTM, CDR2 ANQGSEA. CDR3 length equals 10 residues. The CDR3 region has the DNA TGCAGCGTTAACACCGGGGAGCTGTTTTTT. This gives the protein CSVNTGELFF.

CDR3 loop: CASSPTRTSNNEQFF. CDR3 bases: TGTGCCAGCAGCCCCACCCGGACTAGCAACAATGAGCAGTTCTTC. The chain has TRBV7-3 and TRBJ2-1; 8 bases fit TRBD2. This CDR3 spans 15 amino acids. Germline assignment: CDR1 SGHTA and CDR2 FQGTGA. Trimming took 5 bases from V and 5 from J; bases not matched to a gene: 8.

The genes are TRBV28 and TRBJ1-3; D remains ambiguous. CDR3 size: 14 residues. Trimming took 6 bases from V and 3 from J, leaving 12 bases between them. Germline lookup yields CDR1 MDHEN and CDR2 SYDVKM. The CDR3 sequence is CASSSDHGGNTIYF. In DNA, the CDR3 is TGTGCCAGCAGCTCCGACCACGGTGGAAACACCATATATTTT.

The rearrangement links TRBV28 to TRBJ1-2; D uncertain. Trimming removed 8 bases at V and 3 bases at J, with 16 bases between. CDR3 length: 14 amino acids. The V gene's germline CDR1 is MDHEN and CDR2 SYDVKM. CDR3 bases: TGTGCCAGCGGTGGTTCGCAGGCCTACTATGGCTACACCTTC. Translation: CASGGSQAYYGYTF.

The CDR3 reads CASSPRQGGNSPLHF. In DNA form, the CDR3 reads TGTGCCAGCAGTCCTAGACAGGGTGGTAATTCACCCCTCCACTTT. This chain uses TRBV6-5 with TRBJ1-6; 7 bases agree with TRBD1. Per the germline V gene, CDR1 is MNHEY and CDR2 is SVGAGI. V lost 5 bases to trimming and J lost 6 bases; unmatched junction nucleotides: 7. This CDR3 comprises 15 residues.

This sequence joins TRBV28 and TRBJ2-4, with D perhaps matching TRBD2 (6 bases). The CDR3 runs 14 residues. The germline V gene has CDR1 MDHEN and CDR2 SYDVKM. Deletions cut 6 bases from V and 7 bases from J, with 16 bases between. The CDR3 sequence is CASSITHGGNIQYF. In nucleotides, the CDR3 is TGTGCCAGCAGCATCACCCATGGGGGGAACATTCAGTACTTC.

The rearrangement links TRBV4-2 to TRBJ1-5, with TRBD1 identical over 9 bases. Per germline, CDR1 LGHNA and CDR2 YNFKEQ. This CDR3 has 15 residues. V lost 3 bases, J lost 6 bases, and 6 bases stayed unmatched. This CDR3 reads CASSHLQGASQPQHF. In nucleotides, the CDR3 is TGTGCCAGCAGCCATTTACAGGGGGCGAGTCAGCCCCAGCATTTT.

This chain joins TRBV28 and TRBJ2-1, with a tentative D call TRBD2 (5 bases). There are 14 residues in the CDR3. Germline V gives CDR1 MDHEN, CDR2 SYDVKM. With 3 bases removed from V and 6 bases from J, the gap between germline ends came to 12 bases. The CDR3 loop reads CASSLLSGINEQFF. The CDR3 nucleotides read TGTGCCAGCAGTTTGTTGTCGGGGATCAATGAGCAGTTCTTC.

This clone has a single count. The rearrangement uses TRBV6-1 and TRBJ2-6; D is unresolved. The CDR3 extends over 15 amino acids. Germline V CDR1 and CDR2: MNHNS, SASEGT. Trimming shortened V by 7 bases and J by 0 bases, and 10 bases separated the two germline ends. The CDR3 loop reads CASTRSSSGANVLTF. DNA of the CDR3: TGTGCCAGCACCAGAAGTAGCTCTGGGGCCAACGTCCTGACTTTC.

The rearrangement uses TRBV2 and TRBJ1-6, with TRBD1 identical over 8 bases. This CDR3 spans 18 amino acids. V was clipped by 8 bases and J by 3 bases; unmatched bases: 15. Germline V gene sequence: CDR1 SNHLY, CDR2 FYNNEI. The CDR3 DNA is TGTGCCAGCGGAGACAGGGGACGGGGAACGTACTATAATTCACCCCTCCACTTT. Its protein product is CASGDRGRGTYYNSPLHF.

This clone has only a few counts. This sequence joins TRBV5-4 and TRBJ2-2; unclear D gene. V shed 2 bases and J shed 8 bases, with 7 bases lying between them. Germline CDR1 reads SGHNT; CDR2 reads YYREEE (reference sequence). The CDR3 has 12 amino acids. The CDR3 reads CASSLFGGELFF. The CDR3 DNA reads as TGTGCCAGCAGCTTATTCGGGGGGGAGCTGTTTTTT.

The rearrangement joins TRBV2 to TRBJ1-6, with unresolved D. The V gene lost 1 base and the J gene lost 6 bases, with 10 bases spanning the gap. The CDR3 is 15 residues long. The V gene's germline CDR1 is SNHLY and CDR2 FYNNEI. The CDR3 loop is CASSEEGGGNSPLHF. The CDR3 DNA is TGTGCCAGCAGTGAAGAGGGTGGCGGTAATTCACCCCTCCACTTT. The entire variable domain, with the rest obtained from reference TRBV2 and TRBJ1-6, is as follows: EPEVTQTPSHQVTQMGQEVILRCVPISNHLYFYWYRQILGQKVEFLVSFYNNEISEKSEIFDDQFSVERPDGSNFTLKIRSTKLEDSAMYFCASSEEGGGNSPLHFGNGTRLTVT.

This chain uses TRBV25-1 with TRBJ1-2, with 8 bases identical to TRBD1. V lost 5 bases, J lost 2 bases, and 4 bases stayed unmatched. Germline CDR1 and CDR2: MGHDK and SYGVNS. The CDR3 is 14 amino acids. In DNA form, the CDR3 reads TGTGCCAGCAGTCCCCCAGGGGGCAACTATGGCTACACCTTC. It encodes CASSPPGGNYGYTF.

This clone has just a few counts. The V and J genes are TRBV14 and TRBJ1-6, with a possible D match to TRBD1 (5 bases). There are 14 residues in the CDR3. V gave up 4 bases and J gave up 7 bases, with 11 bases separating them. Germline V CDR1 and CDR2: SGHDN, FVKESK. In DNA form, the CDR3 reads TGTGCCAGCAGCCGCCCGGGACTAAATTCACCCCTCCACTTT. It encodes CASSRPGLNSPLHF. Variable domain in full (rest from reference TRBV14 and TRBJ1-6): EAGVTQFPSHSVIEKGQTVTLRCDPISGHDNLYWYRRVMGKEIKFLLHFVKESKQDESGMPNNRFLAERTGGTYSTLKVQPAELEDSGVYFCASSRPGLNSPLHFGNGTRLTVT.

This chain uses TRBV5-1 with TRBJ2-5; 9 bases match TRBD1. V shed 1 base, J shed 5 bases, and the junction held 6 bases outside the gene matches. Per the germline V gene, CDR1 is SGHRS and CDR2 is YFSETQ. The CDR3 is 15 residues long. The CDR3 loop is CASSLKGQGRETQYF. In nucleotides, the CDR3 is TGCGCCAGCAGCTTGAAAGGACAGGGGAGGGAGACCCAGTACTTC.

The chain joins TRBV19 to TRBJ2-7, with D possibly TRBD1 on 5 matching bases. V was shortened by 3 bases and J by 4 bases, with 13 bases between the two germline ends. CDR1 and CDR2 (germline): LNHDA, SQIVND (reference sequence). The CDR3 covers 14 residues. CDR3 in DNA: TGTGCCAGTAGTATCGCGCCAGGGCATTACGAGCAGTACTTC. Translating gives CASSIAPGHYEQYF.

The chain employs TRBV9 and TRBJ2-7; 7 bases match TRBD2. The trim removed 3 bases at V and 2 bases at J, leaving 5 bases unmatched. This CDR3 has 14 amino acids. Germline V gene sequence: CDR1 SGDLS, CDR2 YYNGEE. CDR3 sequence reads: CASSDSGVPYEQYF. The CDR3 bases are TGTGCCAGCAGCGACAGCGGGGTGCCCTACGAGCAGTACTTC.

The chain links TRBV4-1 to TRBJ2-7; TRBD1 matches 9 bases. Germline CDR1 MGHRA, CDR2 YSYEKL. Germline trimming cut 3 bases from V and 0 bases from J; bases unmatched to any gene: 12. The CDR3 runs 18 residues. CDR3 sequence (DNA): TGCGCCAGCAGCCACGAGGGCGGAGGGACAGGGTTCTCCTACGAGCAGTACTTC. This sequence encodes CASSHEGGGTGFSYEQYF.

The genes are TRBV6-5 and TRBJ1-1; D may be TRBD1 (5 bases). The ends were cut back, 2 bases at V and 2 bases at J, with 12 bases in the middle. From germline, CDR1 is MNHEY and CDR2 SVGAGI. The CDR3 is 15 residues long. The CDR3 DNA reads TGTGCCAGCAGTTACGAGGTCAGGACAAACACTGAAGCTTTCTTT. It yields the protein CASSYEVRTNTEAFF.

The rearrangement joins TRBV7-2 to TRBJ1-5, with a possible D match to TRBD1 (5 bases). The germline CDR1 and CDR2 sequences are SGHTA and FQGNSA. The V end lost 3 bases, the J end lost 5 bases, and 11 bases lay between the germline ends. The CDR3 contains 14 residues. The DNA for the CDR3 is TGTGCCAGCAGCTTGACTGGGGGAGATCAGCCCCAGCATTTT. Protein: CASSLTGGDQPQHF. The whole variable domain, remainder taken from reference TRBV7-2 and TRBJ1-5, is GAGVSQSPSNKVTEKGKDVELRCDPISGHTALYWYRQSLGQGLEFLIYFQGNSAPDKSGLPSDRFSAERTGGSVSTLTIQRTQQEDSAVYLCASSLTGGDQPQHFGDGTRLSIL.

The DNA of the CDR3 is TGTGCCAGCAGGATCGACAGGGTCAGGTACGAGCAGTACTTC. Its translation: CASRIDRVRYEQYF. J is TRBJ2-7 and V is TRBV28; 7 bases fit TRBD1. Trimming at V came to 6 bases and at J to 4 bases, leaving 9 bases not matched to a gene. CDR3 length equals 14 residues. In germline, CDR1 is MDHEN, CDR2 SYDVKM.

The V gene is TRBV13, the J gene TRBJ1-1, with D unclear. V was cut by 1 base and J by 5 bases, with 8 bases left in between. CDR3 length: 13 amino acids. CDR1 is PRHDT and CDR2 is FYEKMQ in the germline V gene (reference sequence). The DNA for the CDR3 is TGTGCCAGCAGCTTAGTGGGTAGTACTGAAGCTTTCTTT. Residues: CASSLVGSTEAFF.

V gene TRBV11-2 combines with J gene TRBJ2-7; D unresolved. Germline V lookup: CDR1 SGHAT, CDR2 FQNNGV. This CDR3 comprises 11 residues. The ends were cut back, 3 bases at V and 2 bases at J, with 2 bases in the middle. The CDR3 sequence: CASSFAYEQYF. As DNA, the CDR3 is TGTGCCAGCAGCTTCGCCTACGAGCAGTACTTC.